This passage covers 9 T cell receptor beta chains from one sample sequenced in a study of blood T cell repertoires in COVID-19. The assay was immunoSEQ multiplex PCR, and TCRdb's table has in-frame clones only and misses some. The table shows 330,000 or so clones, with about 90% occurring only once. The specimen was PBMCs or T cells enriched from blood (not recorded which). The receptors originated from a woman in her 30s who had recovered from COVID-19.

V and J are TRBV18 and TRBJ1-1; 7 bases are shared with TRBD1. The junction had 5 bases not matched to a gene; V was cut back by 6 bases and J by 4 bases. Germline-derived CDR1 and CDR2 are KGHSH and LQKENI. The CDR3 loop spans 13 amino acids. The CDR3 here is CASSQDRVTEAFF. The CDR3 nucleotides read TGTGCCAGCTCTCAAGACAGGGTCACTGAAGCTTTCTTT.

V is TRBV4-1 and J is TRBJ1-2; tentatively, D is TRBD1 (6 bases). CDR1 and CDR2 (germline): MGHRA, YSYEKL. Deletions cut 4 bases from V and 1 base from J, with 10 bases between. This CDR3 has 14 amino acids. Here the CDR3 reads CASSLDRINYGYTF. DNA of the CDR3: TGCGCCAGCAGCCTCGACAGGATTAACTATGGCTACACCTTC.

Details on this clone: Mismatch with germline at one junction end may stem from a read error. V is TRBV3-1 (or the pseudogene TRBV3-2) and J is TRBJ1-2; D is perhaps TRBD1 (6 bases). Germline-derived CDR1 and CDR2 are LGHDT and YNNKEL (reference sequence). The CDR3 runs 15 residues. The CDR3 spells CASRQVGGGDYGYTF. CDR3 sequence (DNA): TGTGCCAGCAGGCAAGTTGGCGGGGGCGACTATGGCTACACCTTC.

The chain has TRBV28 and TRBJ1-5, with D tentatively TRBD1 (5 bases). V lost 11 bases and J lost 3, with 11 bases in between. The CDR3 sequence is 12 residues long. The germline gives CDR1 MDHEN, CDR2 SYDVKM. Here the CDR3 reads CAATGSNQPQHF. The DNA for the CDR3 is TGTGCCGCAACAGGATCCAATCAGCCCCAGCATTTT. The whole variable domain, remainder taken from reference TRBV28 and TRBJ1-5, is DVKVTQSSRYLVKRTGEKVFLECVQDMDHENMFWYRQDPGLGLRLIYFSYDVKMKEKGDIPEGYSVSREKKERFSLILESASTNQTSMYLCAATGSNQPQHFGDGTRLSIL.

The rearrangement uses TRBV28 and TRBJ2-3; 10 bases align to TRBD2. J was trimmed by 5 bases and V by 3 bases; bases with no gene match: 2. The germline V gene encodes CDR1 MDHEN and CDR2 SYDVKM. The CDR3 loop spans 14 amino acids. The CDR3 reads CASSFRLAGDTQYF. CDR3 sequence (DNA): TGTGCCAGCAGTTTTCGACTAGCGGGAGATACGCAGTATTTT.

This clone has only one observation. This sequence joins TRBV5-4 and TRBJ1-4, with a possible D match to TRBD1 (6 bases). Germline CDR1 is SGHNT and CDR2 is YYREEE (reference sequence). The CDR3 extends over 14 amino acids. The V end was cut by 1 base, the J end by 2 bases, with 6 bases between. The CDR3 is CASSLQGTNEKLFF. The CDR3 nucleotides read TGTGCCAGCAGCTTGCAGGGGACTAATGAAAAACTGTTTTTT.

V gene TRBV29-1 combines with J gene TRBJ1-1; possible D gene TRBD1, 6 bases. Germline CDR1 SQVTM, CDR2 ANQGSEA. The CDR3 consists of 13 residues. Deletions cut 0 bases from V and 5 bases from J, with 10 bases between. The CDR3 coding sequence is TGCAGCGTTGAAGAGGGGGCAGGAACTGAAGCTTTCTTT. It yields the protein CSVEEGAGTEAFF.

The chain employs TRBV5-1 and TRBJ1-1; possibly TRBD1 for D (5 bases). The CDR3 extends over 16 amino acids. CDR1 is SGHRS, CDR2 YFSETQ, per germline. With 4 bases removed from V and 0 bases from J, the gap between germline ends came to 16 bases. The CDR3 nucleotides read TGCGCCAGCAGCCCGGGATCCGGAGGGGTGAACACTGAAGCTTTCTTT. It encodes CASSPGSGGVNTEAFF.

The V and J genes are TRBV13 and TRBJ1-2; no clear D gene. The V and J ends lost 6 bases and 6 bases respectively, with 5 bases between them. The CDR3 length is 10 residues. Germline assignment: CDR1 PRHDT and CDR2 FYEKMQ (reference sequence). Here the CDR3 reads CASSSNGYTF. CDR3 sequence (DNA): TGTGCCAGCAGTTCAAATGGCTACACCTTC.